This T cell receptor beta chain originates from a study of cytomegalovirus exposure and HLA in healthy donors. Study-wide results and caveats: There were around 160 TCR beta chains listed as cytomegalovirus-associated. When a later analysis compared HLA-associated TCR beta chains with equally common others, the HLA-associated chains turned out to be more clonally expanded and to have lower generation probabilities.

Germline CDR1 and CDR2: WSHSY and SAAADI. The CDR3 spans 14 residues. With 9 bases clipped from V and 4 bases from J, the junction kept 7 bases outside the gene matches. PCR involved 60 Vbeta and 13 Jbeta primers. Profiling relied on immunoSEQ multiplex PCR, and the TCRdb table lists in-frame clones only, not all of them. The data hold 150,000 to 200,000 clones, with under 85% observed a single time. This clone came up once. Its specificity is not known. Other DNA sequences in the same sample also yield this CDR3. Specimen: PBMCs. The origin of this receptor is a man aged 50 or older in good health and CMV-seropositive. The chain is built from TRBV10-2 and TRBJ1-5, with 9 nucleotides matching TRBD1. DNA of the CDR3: TGCGCCAGTACCCGGGACAGGGATAATCAGCCCCAGCATTTT. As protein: CASTRDRDNQPQHF.